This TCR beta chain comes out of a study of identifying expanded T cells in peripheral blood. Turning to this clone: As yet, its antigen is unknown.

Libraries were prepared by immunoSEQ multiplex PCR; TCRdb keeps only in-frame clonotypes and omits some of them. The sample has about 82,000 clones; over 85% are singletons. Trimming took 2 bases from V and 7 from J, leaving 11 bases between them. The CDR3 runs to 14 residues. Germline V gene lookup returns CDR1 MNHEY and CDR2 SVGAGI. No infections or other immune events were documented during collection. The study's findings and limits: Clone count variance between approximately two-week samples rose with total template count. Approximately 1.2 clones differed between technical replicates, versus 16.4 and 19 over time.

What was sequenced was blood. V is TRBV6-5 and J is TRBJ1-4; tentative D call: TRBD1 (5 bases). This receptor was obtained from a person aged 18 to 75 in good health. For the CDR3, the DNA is TGTGCCAGCAGTTACGGCAGGGTAAGTGAAAAACTGTTTTTT. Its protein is CASSYGRVSEKLFF.